The rows below give T cell receptor beta chains drawn from one sample of a study of T cells expressing NK-cell markers. One entry per CDR3 protein, without DNA, is what TCRdb gives after re-calling the 5' RACE reads. The sample totals a few hundred thousand distinct CDR3 sequences. Material: blood T cells: a sorted CD56 or NKG2C T cell subset, CD4+ or CD8+ T cells, or bulk PBMC T cells (not recorded which). Receptor source: a man aged 18-75 years in good health. Each CDR3 is given with its conserved first and last residue.

TRBV4-2	TRBJ2-2	CASSPHLAGDTGELFF
TRBV7-2	TRBJ2-7	CASSLERGGEQYF
TRBV12-3/TRBV12-4	TRBJ1-1	CASSPSRGHLNTEAFF
TRBV28	TRBJ2-2	CASTRAGGNTGELFF
TRBV7-6	TRBJ1-3	CASSFGQGANTIYF
TRBV6-1	TRBJ2-3	CASSENFGGGALDTQYF
TRBV18	TRBJ2-3	CASSSPLAGKDTQYF
TRBV7-3	TRBJ2-6	CASSLREGPGANVLTF
TRBV6-1	TRBJ2-7	CASREFRTGSTYEQYF
TRBV7-9	TRBJ2-3	CASSPKWGGSTDTQYF
TRBV6-1	TRBJ1-1	CASRPTRGATEAFF
TRBV9	TRBJ1-4	CASGKTNEKLFF
TRBV10-2	TRBJ1-6	CASSLGTGGVETPLHF
TRBV20-1	TRBJ2-3	CSARDRDQGTDTQYF
TRBV7-2	TRBJ2-6	CASSPIEVRGAANVLTF
TRBV12-3/TRBV12-4	TRBJ2-7	CASSLSLTSYEQYF
TRBV25-1	TRBJ2-2	CASSDPGQGGGELFF
TRBV2	TRBJ1-5	CASSGGQGARFGQPQHF
TRBV6-1	TRBJ1-2	CASSDHGTGYTF
TRBV6-5	TRBJ1-1	CASHRGGVSPEAFF
TRBV6-5	TRBJ1-5	CASSYSGQGVQPQHF
TRBV12-3/TRBV12-4	TRBJ2-7	CASSDRDRDDEQYF
TRBV6-1	TRBJ2-1	CASSDARSYRNEKQFF
TRBV18	TRBJ1-1	CASSPSGAAGAFF
TRBV6-5	TRBJ1-3	CASSFAGAGGNTIYF
TRBV20-1	TRBJ2-7	CSASGAYSYEQYF
TRBV20-1	TRBJ2-3	CSADPGLVGDTQYF
TRBV27	TRBJ2-2	CASSARGQYTGELFF
TRBV2	TRBJ1-2	CASRTGASYGYTF
TRBV12-3/TRBV12-4	TRBJ2-3	CASSIRTSGGTDTQYF
TRBV7-9	TRBJ2-4	CASSPSREGIRNIQYF
TRBV6-5	TRBJ2-2	CASSYGSGTQHTGELFF
TRBV3-1	TRBJ2-2	CASSQPLERGTGELFF
TRBV12-3/TRBV12-4	TRBJ2-5	CASSPTSLAGRLKTQYF
TRBV7-2	TRBJ2-3	CASSLKVGGPVGTQYF
TRBV5-1	TRBJ2-3	CASSLYDPPGDTQYF
TRBV7-9	TRBJ1-1	CASNPTRGQGMNTEAFF
TRBV6-1	TRBJ1-2	CASSTPGGANYGYTF
TRBV7-2	TRBJ2-1	CASSPQYYNEQFF
TRBV24-1	TRBJ2-5	CATSSQGLVETQYF
TRBV11-2	TRBJ2-2	CASSLGRSANTGELFF
TRBV21-1	TRBJ1-3	CASPGGVYTKTPTGNTIYF
TRBV2	TRBJ2-3	CASRLRDITTDTQYF
TRBV28	TRBJ2-7	CASSLPGSGPQLRYF
TRBV18	TRBJ2-5	CASSQSSGTGYQETQYF
TRBV5-1	TRBJ2-3	CASSLGLAGFADTQYF
TRBV6-2/TRBV6-3	TRBJ2-1	CASSSSGSPEQFF
TRBV7-9	TRBJ1-2	CASSARTEDGYTF
TRBV7-2	TRBJ2-7	CASSPRGGRSSYEQYF
TRBV11-1	TRBJ2-1	CASSVLAGGLLYNEQFF
TRBV15	TRBJ2-7	CATSRLQGGVGKQYF
TRBV20-1	TRBJ2-3	CSASEWGGTDTQYF
TRBV25-1	TRBJ1-1	CASVRGQEAFF
TRBV27	TRBJ1-6	CASTPSVGDNSPLHF
TRBV6-5	TRBJ1-6	CASSSSFNSPLHF